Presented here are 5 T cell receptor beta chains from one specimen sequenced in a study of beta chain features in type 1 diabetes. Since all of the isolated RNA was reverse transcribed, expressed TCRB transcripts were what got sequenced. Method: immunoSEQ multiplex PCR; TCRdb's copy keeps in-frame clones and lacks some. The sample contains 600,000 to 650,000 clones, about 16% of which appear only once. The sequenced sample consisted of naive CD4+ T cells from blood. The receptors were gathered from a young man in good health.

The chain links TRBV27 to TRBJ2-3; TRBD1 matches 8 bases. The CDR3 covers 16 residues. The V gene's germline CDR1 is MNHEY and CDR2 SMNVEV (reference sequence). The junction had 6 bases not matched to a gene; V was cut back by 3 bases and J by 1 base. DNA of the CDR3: TGTGCCAGCAGTTTCAACAGGGGGATAGGCACAGATACGCAGTATTTT. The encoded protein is CASSFNRGIGTDTQYF.

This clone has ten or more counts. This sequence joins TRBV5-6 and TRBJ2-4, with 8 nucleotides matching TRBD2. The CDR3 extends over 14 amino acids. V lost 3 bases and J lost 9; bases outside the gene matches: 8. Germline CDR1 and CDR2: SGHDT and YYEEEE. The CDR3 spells CASSSGHAGGIQYF. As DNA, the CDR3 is TGTGCCAGCAGCTCCGGACATGCGGGGGGCATTCAGTACTTC.

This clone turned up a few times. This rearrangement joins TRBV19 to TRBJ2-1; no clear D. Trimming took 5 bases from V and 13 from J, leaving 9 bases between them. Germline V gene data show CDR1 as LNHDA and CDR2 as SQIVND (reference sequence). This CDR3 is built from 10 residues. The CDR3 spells CASSGVSQFF. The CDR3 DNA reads TGTGCCAGTAGTGGGGTCAGCCAGTTCTTC.

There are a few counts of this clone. Here the CDR3 DNA reads TGTGCCAGCTCACCTTCGTACAATCAGCCCCAGCATTTT. This gives the protein CASSPSYNQPQHF. This chain connects TRBV18 to TRBJ1-5; no clear D. Trimming shortened V by 3 bases and J by 3 bases, and 6 bases separated the two germline ends. The CDR3 loop spans 13 amino acids. Per germline, CDR1 KGHSH and CDR2 LQKENI. Combining the CDR3 with reference TRBV18 and TRBJ1-5 gives the whole variable domain NAGVMQNPRHLVRRRGQEARLRCSPMKGHSHVYWYRQLPEEGLKFMVYLQKENIIDESGMPKERFSAEFPKEGPSILRIQQVVRGDSAAYFCASSPSYNQPQHFGDGTRLSIL.

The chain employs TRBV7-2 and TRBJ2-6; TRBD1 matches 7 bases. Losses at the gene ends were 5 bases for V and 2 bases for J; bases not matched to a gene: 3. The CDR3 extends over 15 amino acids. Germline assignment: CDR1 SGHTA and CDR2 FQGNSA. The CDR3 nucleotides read TGTGCCAGCAGCCGAACAGGGGCTGGGGCCAACGTCCTGACTTTC. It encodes CASSRTGAGANVLTF.